This T cell receptor beta chain derives from a study of T cell repertoires in cytomegalovirus infection. Across the study: Indicated by public TCR beta signatures were CMV infection and matching HLA type.

Study observations and caveats: The cumulative frequency of public TCR beta families identified carriers of CMV plus the relevant HLA. CMV-specific TCR beta clonotypes restricted by HLA-C were the ones dominating the ex vivo response.

In its sample, this clonotype was seen many times. The antigen remains unidentified. V lost 1 base, J lost 4 bases, and 10 bases lay in between. Germline assignment: CDR1 MNHNS and CDR2 SASEGT. The CDR3 consists of 14 residues. TCRdb used MiXCR to reprocess the reads, holding one entry per CDR3 protein. Of about 460,000 distinct CDR3 sequences in the sample, roughly 10% were seen once. The chain couples TRBV6-1 to TRBJ1-2; D is perhaps TRBD1 (5 bases). Sequencing was carried out using PBMCs. This clonotype was sampled from a human donor in good health (CMV status not recorded). Some clones in this sample may be carry-over from other donors' samples. The CDR3 DNA reads as TGTGCCAGCAGTGAAGAGGCAGGGACCTATGGCTACACCTTC. Its translation is CASSEEAGTYGYTF.